A selection of T cell receptor beta chains follows, all from one sample in a study of T cell responses to AZD1222 COVID-19 vaccine. Only in-frame clones appear in the TCRdb table, and some are missing; sequencing was by immunoSEQ multiplex PCR. The sample carries around 120,000 clones, 70% to 90% recorded once. This specimen was peripheral blood, taken 28 days after the second AZD1222 dose. The receptors here all came from an adult who received the AZD1222 COVID-19 vaccine. CDR3s include the opening cysteine and the closing phenylalanine or tryptophan. D genes are given only for firm matches. Part of the rows lack a size; the others show once, few, many or a class for expanded clones.

v_call	clone_size	j_call	d_call	cdr3_nt	cdr3_aa
TRBV6-5	-	TRBJ2-1	TRBD1	TGTGCCAGCAGCCCAGGACAGGGGGAGTTCTTC	CASSPGQGEFF
TRBV27	-	TRBJ1-2	TRBD1	TGTGCCAGCAGTTTGAAGACAGGGTGGACCCCTTACACCTTC	CASSLKTGWTPYTF
TRBV3-1/TRBV3-2	-	TRBJ2-2	TRBD2	TGTGCCAGCAGCCAAGACACTAGCGGGAGTCTCACCGGGGAGCTGTTTTTT	CASSQDTSGSLTGELFF
TRBV5-1	-	TRBJ2-1	TRBD2	TGCGCCAGCAGCTTGTGGCTAGCGGGAGGGCCCTCAGTGGATGAGCAGTTCTTC	CASSLWLAGGPSVDEQFF
TRBV28	-	TRBJ2-1	-	TGTGCCAGCAGTAATAAGGGCCAATTTATTGGCGATGAGCAGTTCTTC	CASSNKGQFIGDEQFF
TRBV2	-	TRBJ2-3	TRBD2	TGTGCCAGCAGTGAAGGACCCGCGGGAGTTGGCGCAGATACGCAGTATTTT	CASSEGPAGVGADTQYF
TRBV28	-	TRBJ1-1	-	TGTGCCAGCAGTTTTTTAGTCTCGGGGACTGAAGCTTTCTTT	CASSFLVSGTEAFF
TRBV28	-	TRBJ1-1	-	TGTGCCAGCAGTCCGACACCTTCCCGGGAGAACACTGAAGCTTTCTTT	CASSPTPSRENTEAFF
TRBV6-2/TRBV6-3	-	TRBJ2-7	-	TGTGCCAGCAGTTATGGGCTAGCACCCTACGAGCAGTACTTC	CASSYGLAPYEQYF
TRBV7-8	-	TRBJ1-2	TRBD1	TGTGCCAGCAGCAGAAACAGACAGGGAGTAAATGGCTACACCTTC	CASSRNRQGVNGYTF
TRBV9	-	TRBJ2-7	TRBD1	TGTGCCAGCAGCCCAAGGGACAGGGAAGGCGAGCAGTACTTC	CASSPRDREGEQYF
TRBV10-1	-	TRBJ1-2	-	TGCGCCAGCAGTGAAACATTAAACTATGGCTACACCTTC	CASSETLNYGYTF
TRBV7-8	once	TRBJ2-7	TRBD1	TGTGCCAGCAGCTTAGGGACAGGGGGCGGCCACGAGCAGTACTTC	CASSLGTGGGHEQYF
TRBV5-1	-	TRBJ2-3	-	TGCGCCAGCAGCTTGGCACCAGCGAGCACAGATACGCAGTATTTT	CASSLAPASTDTQYF
TRBV7-6	-	TRBJ2-7	TRBD1	TGTGCCAGCAGCTTAGCGGGGGACAGTACCTACGAGCAGTACTTC	CASSLAGDSTYEQYF
TRBV30	few	TRBJ1-6	-	TGTGCCTGGAGTGTCTATTCACCCCTCCACTTT	CAWSVYSPLHF
TRBV7-7	-	TRBJ1-1	TRBD1	TGTGCCAGCAGCAAAGCAGATCAGGGGGCAGACGACTTGAACACTGAAGCTTTCTTT	CASSKADQGADDLNTEAFF
TRBV9	few	TRBJ2-3	TRBD2	TGTGCCAGCAGCGTAGAGGCGGGACTAGCGGGAGGTTTAGATACGCAGTATTTT	CASSVEAGLAGGLDTQYF